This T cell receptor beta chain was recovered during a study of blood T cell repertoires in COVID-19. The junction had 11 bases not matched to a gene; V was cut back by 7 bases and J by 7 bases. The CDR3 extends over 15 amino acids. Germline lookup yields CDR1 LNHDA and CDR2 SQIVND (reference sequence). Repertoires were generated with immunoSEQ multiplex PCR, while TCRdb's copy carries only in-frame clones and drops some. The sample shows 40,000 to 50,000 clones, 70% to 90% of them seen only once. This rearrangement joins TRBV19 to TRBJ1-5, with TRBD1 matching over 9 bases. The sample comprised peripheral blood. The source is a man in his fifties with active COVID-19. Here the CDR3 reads CASTNRDRVNQPQHF. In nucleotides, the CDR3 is TGTGCCAGTACGAACCGGGACAGGGTGAACCAGCCCCAGCATTTT. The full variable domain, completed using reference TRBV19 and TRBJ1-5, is DGGITQSPKYLFRKEGQNVTLSCEQNLNHDAMYWYRQDPGQGLRLIYYSQIVNDFQKGDIAEGYSVSREKKESFPLTVTSAQKNPTAFYLCASTNRDRVNQPQHFGDGTRLSIL.